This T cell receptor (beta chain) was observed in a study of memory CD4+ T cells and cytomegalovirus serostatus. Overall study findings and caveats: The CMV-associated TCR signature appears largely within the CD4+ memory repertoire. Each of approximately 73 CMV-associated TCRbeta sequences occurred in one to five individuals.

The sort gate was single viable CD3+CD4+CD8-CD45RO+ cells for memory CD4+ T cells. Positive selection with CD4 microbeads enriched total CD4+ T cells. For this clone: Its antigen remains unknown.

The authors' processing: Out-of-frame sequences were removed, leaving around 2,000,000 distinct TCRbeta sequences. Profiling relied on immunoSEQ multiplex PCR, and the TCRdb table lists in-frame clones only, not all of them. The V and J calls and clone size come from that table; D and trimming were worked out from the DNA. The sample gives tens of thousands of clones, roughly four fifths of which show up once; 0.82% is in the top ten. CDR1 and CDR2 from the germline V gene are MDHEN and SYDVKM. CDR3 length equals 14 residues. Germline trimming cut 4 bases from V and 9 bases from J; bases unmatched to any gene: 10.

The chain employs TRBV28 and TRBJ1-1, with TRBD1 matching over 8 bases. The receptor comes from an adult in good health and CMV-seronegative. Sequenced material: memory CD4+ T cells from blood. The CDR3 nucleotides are TGTGCCAGCAGTTCTAATAACAGGGGGACCAAAGCTTTCTTT. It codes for CASSSNNRGTKAFF.